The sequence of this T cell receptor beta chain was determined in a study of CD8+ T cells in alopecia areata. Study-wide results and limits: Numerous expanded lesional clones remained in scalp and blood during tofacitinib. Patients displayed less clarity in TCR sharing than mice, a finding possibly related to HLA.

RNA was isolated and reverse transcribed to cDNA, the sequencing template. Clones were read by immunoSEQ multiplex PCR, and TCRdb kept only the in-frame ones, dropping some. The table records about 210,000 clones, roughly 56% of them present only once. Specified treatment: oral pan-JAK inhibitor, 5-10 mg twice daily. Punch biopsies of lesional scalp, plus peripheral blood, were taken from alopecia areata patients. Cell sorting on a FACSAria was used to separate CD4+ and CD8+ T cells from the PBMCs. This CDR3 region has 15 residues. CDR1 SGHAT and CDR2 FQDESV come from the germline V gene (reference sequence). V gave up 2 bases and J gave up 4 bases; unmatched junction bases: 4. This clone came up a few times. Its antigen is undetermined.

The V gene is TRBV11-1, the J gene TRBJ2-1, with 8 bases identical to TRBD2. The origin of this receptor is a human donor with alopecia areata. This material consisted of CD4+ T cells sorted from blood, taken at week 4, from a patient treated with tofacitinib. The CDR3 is CASSLQRGSYNEQFF. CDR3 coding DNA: TGTGCCAGCAGCTTACAGCGGGGGAGTTACAATGAGCAGTTCTTC. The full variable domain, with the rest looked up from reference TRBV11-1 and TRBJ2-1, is EAEVAQSPRYKITEKSQAVAFWCDPISGHATLYWYRQILGQGPELLVQFQDESVVDDSQLPKDRFSAERLKGVDSTLKIQPAELGDSAMYLCASSLQRGSYNEQFFGPGTRLTVL.